The next 22 T cell receptor beta chains were all read from a single sample in a study of T cell repertoires in cytomegalovirus infection. A single record per CDR3 protein comes from TCRdb applying MiXCR to the reads. The table lists about 740,000 distinct CDR3 sequences, under 40% of them singletons. Sequencing used PBMCs. The receptor set was obtained from a human donor in good health (CMV status not recorded). Some clones in this sample may be carry-over from other donors' samples.

The CDR3 sequence: CASSIRGKTEAFF. CDR3 DNA: TGTGCCAGTAGTATACGGGGAAAGACTGAAGCTTTCTTT. The chain links TRBV19 to TRBJ1-1; D not certain. CDR1 and CDR2 (germline): LNHDA, SQIVND (reference sequence). Trimming removed 2 bases from V and 5 bases from J, with 9 bases in between. CDR3 length equals 13 residues.

The genes are TRBV6-6 and TRBJ2-7; D uncertain. Trimming removed 0 bases at V and 4 bases at J, with 7 bases between. The CDR3 is made up of 13 amino acids. The germline gives CDR1 MNHNY, CDR2 SVGAGI (reference sequence). CDR3: CASSYSNIYEQYF. CDR3 sequence (DNA): TGTGCCAGCAGTTACTCCAACATTTACGAGCAGTACTTC.

Comment on this clonotype: The junction does not match germline at one end; this may be a read error. The rearrangement links TRBV27 to TRBJ1-6, with 8 bases fitting TRBD1. CDR1 and CDR2 (germline): MNHEY, SMNVEV (reference sequence). This CDR3 is 15 amino acids long. The CDR3 protein is CARSSDRVKNSPLHF. The CDR3 DNA follows: TGTGCCCGCAGTTCGGACAGGGTGAAGAATTCACCCCTCCACTTT.

Turning to this clonotype: One junction end does not reproduce the germline sequence, and a read error may be involved. The CDR3 nucleotides read TGTGCCAGAAGTTACGGGACGATAGCTTTCTTT. This encodes CARSYGTIAFF. The V call is TRBV6-6, the J call TRBJ1-1, with a tentative D call TRBD1 (5 bases). Germline loops: CDR1 MNHNY, CDR2 SVGAGI (reference sequence). This CDR3 region has 11 residues.

The chain recombines TRBV10-3 with TRBJ1-2; a weak D match, TRBD1 (6 bases). Per germline, CDR1 ENHRY and CDR2 SYGVKD. V was trimmed by 4 bases and J by 6 bases, leaving 18 bases between them. The CDR3 sequence is 15 residues long. The CDR3 sequence: CAISVYTGRFDGYTF. The CDR3, as DNA: TGTGCCATCAGTGTTTATACAGGGAGATTCGATGGCTACACCTTC.

This clonotype was counted between two and nine times. The gene calls are TRBV28 and TRBJ1-1; D is ambiguous. CDR3 length: 16 residues. The germline V and J ends were trimmed by 1 base and 8 bases, with 20 bases remaining between them. CDR1 is MDHEN and CDR2 is SYDVKM in the germline V gene. CDR3 loop: CASSLSRNWAQVEAFF. The CDR3 DNA sequence: TGTGCCAGCAGTTTATCCCGAAACTGGGCCCAGGTAGAAGCTTTCTTT. Full variable domain (outside the CDR3, taken from reference TRBV28 and TRBJ1-1): DVKVTQSSRYLVKRTGEKVFLECVQDMDHENMFWYRQDPGLGLRLIYFSYDVKMKEKGDIPEGYSVSREKKERFSLILESASTNQTSMYLCASSLSRNWAQVEAFFGQGTRLTVV.

A single count supports this clonotype. This may arise from a read error, as a much more abundant clone is one base away. The conserved final phenylalanine or tryptophan is absent from the CDR3, which likely points to a read error. V usage is TRBV7-9 and J usage is TRBJ2-7; 13 bases line up with TRBD2. Germline V gene data show CDR1 as SEHNR and CDR2 as FQNEAQ (reference sequence). With 5 bases clipped from V and 0 bases from J, the junction kept 10 bases outside the gene matches. The CDR3 extends over 18 amino acids. CDR3 sequence reads: CASSRETSGGPSSYEQYS. The CDR3 DNA reads as TGTGCCAGCAGCCGCGAGACTAGCGGGGGGCCAAGCTCCTACGAGCAGTACTCC.

A single count supports this clonotype. V gene TRBV7-2 combines with J gene TRBJ1-1; TRBD1 is a possible D gene (6 bases). This CDR3 spans 16 amino acids. CDR1 SGHTA and CDR2 FQGNSA come from the germline V gene. The ends were cut back, 4 bases at V and 4 bases at J, with 19 bases in the middle. The CDR3 bases are TGTGCCAGCAGCTCCCGGGGGGCGGGGGGGTGCACTGAAGCTTTCTTT. Translation gives CASSSRGAGGCTEAFF.

The rearrangement links TRBV20-1 to TRBJ2-7; 7 bases are shared with TRBD2. This CDR3 has 14 residues. In germline, CDR1 is DFQATT, CDR2 SNEGSKA (reference sequence). The J segment lost 0 bases and the V segment lost 3 bases, leaving 5 bases of the junction unmatched. As DNA, the CDR3 is TGCAGTGCTAGGGGAAGCGGGATCTCCTACGAGCAGTACTTC. Translation gives CSARGSGISYEQYF.

Only a few counts were recorded for this clonotype. This chain links TRBV4-1 with TRBJ2-3; 8 bases agree with TRBD1. CDR1 and CDR2 from the germline V gene are MGHRA and YSYEKL. V gave up 0 bases and J gave up 4 bases; unmatched junction bases: 9. This CDR3 spans 17 amino acids. This chain's CDR3 is CASSQEGGRGRADTQYF. The CDR3 nucleotides read TGCGCCAGCAGCCAAGAGGGCGGCAGGGGGCGCGCAGATACGCAGTATTTT.

In this sample, this clonotype turned up many times. The CDR3 protein is CASSSGSGRRLTDTQYF. The CDR3 nucleotides are TGTGCCAGCAGCTCAGGTAGCGGGAGACGTCTCACAGATACGCAGTATTTT. This chain uses TRBV7-8 with TRBJ2-3, with 9 bases lining up with TRBD2. The ends lost 4 bases at V and 2 bases at J; junction bases unmatched: 10. The germline gives CDR1 SGHVS, CDR2 FQNEAQ. The CDR3 has 17 residues.

The chain couples TRBV28 to TRBJ2-7, with D uncertain. The CDR3 sequence is 13 residues long. Trimming cost V 11 bases and J 0 bases, with 14 bases left between them. Germline CDR1 is MDHEN and CDR2 is SYDVKM. The DNA for the CDR3 is TGTGCCGTACCGGGTAGGAGCTCCTACGAGCAGTACTTC. Translation gives CAVPGRSSYEQYF. Full variable domain (remainder filled in from reference TRBV28 and TRBJ2-7): DVKVTQSSRYLVKRTGEKVFLECVQDMDHENMFWYRQDPGLGLRLIYFSYDVKMKEKGDIPEGYSVSREKKERFSLILESASTNQTSMYLCAVPGRSSYEQYFGPGTRLTVT.

The gene calls are TRBV2 and TRBJ1-1, with unresolved D. Germline values: CDR1 SNHLY, CDR2 FYNNEI. There are 13 residues in the CDR3. V shed 6 bases and J shed 1 base, with 9 bases lying between them. CDR3 nucleotide sequence: TGTGCCAGCAGCCGGAGACCGAACACTGAAGCTTTCTTT. Translating gives CASSRRPNTEAFF.

This clonotype came up a few times. The chain has TRBV6-1 and TRBJ1-5; TRBD1 might be the D (6 bases). The germline V gene has CDR1 MNHNS and CDR2 SASEGT. V was cut by 2 bases and J by 11 bases, with 16 bases left in between. CDR3 size: 14 residues. CDR3 sequence reads: CASSETRGLGAQHF. CDR3 coding DNA: TGTGCCAGCAGTGAAACCAGGGGCCTAGGGGCCCAGCATTTT.

This chain uses TRBV5-1 with TRBJ2-1; 7 bases match TRBD2. V shed 1 base, J shed 4 bases, and the junction held 2 bases outside the gene matches. The CDR3 spans 14 residues. The germline V gene has CDR1 SGHRS and CDR2 YFSETQ. DNA for the CDR3: TGCGCCAGCAGCTTGATTAGCGGGTACAATGAGCAGTTCTTC. Residues: CASSLISGYNEQFF.

The CDR3 spells CSAEGGRNEQFF. DNA of the CDR3: TGCAGTGCCGAGGGCGGGAGGAATGAGCAGTTCTTC. The chain is built from TRBV20-1 and TRBJ2-1; 8 bases are shared with TRBD2. The germline V gene has CDR1 DFQATT and CDR2 SNEGSKA (reference sequence). This CDR3 contains 12 residues. After removal of 6 bases from V and 7 bases from J, the junction contained 5 bases not matched to a gene.

This clonotype came up a few times. The chain carries TRBV20-1 and TRBJ2-1, with 10 nucleotides matching TRBD2. The germline CDR1 and CDR2 sequences are DFQATT and SNEGSKA (reference sequence). The V segment lost 3 bases and the J segment 5 bases; nucleotides outside the gene matches: 19. CDR3 size: 19 residues. The CDR3: CSASDLTSGDVAFDNEQFF. The CDR3 nucleotides are TGCAGTGCTAGTGACCTCACTAGCGGGGACGTTGCTTTTGACAATGAGCAGTTCTTC.

This clonotype was counted between two and nine times. The rearrangement links TRBV28 to TRBJ1-6; TRBD1 might be the D (5 bases). CDR3 size: 15 residues. CDR1 and CDR2 (germline): MDHEN, SYDVKM. Trimming took off 8 bases at V and 0 bases at J, with 11 bases between the two ends. CDR3 in amino acids: CASFGASSYNSPLHF. CDR3 DNA: TGTGCCAGCTTTGGGGCGAGCTCCTATAATTCACCCCTCCACTTT.

The chain links TRBV5-1 to TRBJ2-2, with D uncertain. The ends were cut back, 5 bases at V and 7 bases at J, with 15 bases in the middle. Germline V lookup: CDR1 SGHRS, CDR2 YFSETQ. This CDR3 region has 14 residues. The CDR3 DNA is TGCGCCAGCAGAGAGCCCACCCGAGGCGGGGAGCTGTTTTTT. Translating it yields CASREPTRGGELFF.

The CDR3 DNA reads as TGCAGTGCTACCTCGGTGGTTGATGCGAACACCGGGGAGCTGTTTTTT. This sequence encodes CSATSVVDANTGELFF. This rearrangement joins TRBV20-1 to TRBJ2-2; D is unresolved. The V end was cut by 4 bases, the J end by 0 bases, with 15 bases between. This CDR3 contains 16 residues. The germline V gene encodes CDR1 DFQATT and CDR2 SNEGSKA (reference sequence).

The chain couples TRBV7-2 to TRBJ2-1; D not certain. The V end was cut by 1 base, the J end by 10 bases, with 11 bases between. The CDR3 contains 13 residues. Germline V gene sequence: CDR1 SGHTA, CDR2 FQGNSA. The CDR3 bases are TGTGCCAGCAGCTTAGGCTCCGTTGCGGAGCAGTTCTTC. It translates to CASSLGSVAEQFF.

The CDR3: CSARRSDWGQGEQYF. CDR3 nucleotides: TGCAGTGCTAGAAGAAGCGATTGGGGGCAGGGGGAGCAGTACTTC. This sequence joins TRBV20-1 and TRBJ2-7; TRBD1 might be the D (6 bases). Germline loops: CDR1 DFQATT, CDR2 SNEGSKA (reference sequence). The CDR3 loop spans 15 amino acids. V was shortened by 2 bases and J by 7 bases, with 21 bases between the two germline ends.